This T cell receptor (beta chain) was profiled in a study of cytomegalovirus exposure and HLA in healthy donors. Study-level points and caveats: A later analysis linked 15,000 to 20,000 TCR beta sequences to HLA alleles at 0.05 false discovery rate. Investigators reported 164 TCR beta chains as tied to cytomegalovirus. Excluded were some V segments that proved indistinguishable, including TRBV6-2 and TRBV6-3.

In regard to this clone: As yet, its antigen is unknown.

The CDR3 runs to 15 residues. CDR1 and CDR2 (germline): MGHRA, YSYEKL. 60 Vbeta and 13 Jbeta primers were used in PCR. As handled by the study authors: The count from a later analysis was about 80 million unique TCR beta chains, some 11 million of them shared. TCRdb keeps only in-frame clones here, not all; method: immunoSEQ multiplex PCR. Clonal size and the V and J genes are those of that table, whereas D and trimming came from the DNA. This table holds tens of thousands of clones, roughly 89% found once. Sequencing used PBMCs. The genes are TRBV4-1 and TRBJ2-5; D may be TRBD2 (5 bases). The last part of the DNA fits TRBJ2-7 better; the J call may be wrong. The clonotype originates from a woman between 35 and 50 years old in good health and CMV-seropositive. For the CDR3, the DNA is TGCGCCAGCAGCCAGGTCGGAGGTTCTGCCTACGAGCAGTACTTC. This sequence encodes CASSQVGGSAYEQYF.